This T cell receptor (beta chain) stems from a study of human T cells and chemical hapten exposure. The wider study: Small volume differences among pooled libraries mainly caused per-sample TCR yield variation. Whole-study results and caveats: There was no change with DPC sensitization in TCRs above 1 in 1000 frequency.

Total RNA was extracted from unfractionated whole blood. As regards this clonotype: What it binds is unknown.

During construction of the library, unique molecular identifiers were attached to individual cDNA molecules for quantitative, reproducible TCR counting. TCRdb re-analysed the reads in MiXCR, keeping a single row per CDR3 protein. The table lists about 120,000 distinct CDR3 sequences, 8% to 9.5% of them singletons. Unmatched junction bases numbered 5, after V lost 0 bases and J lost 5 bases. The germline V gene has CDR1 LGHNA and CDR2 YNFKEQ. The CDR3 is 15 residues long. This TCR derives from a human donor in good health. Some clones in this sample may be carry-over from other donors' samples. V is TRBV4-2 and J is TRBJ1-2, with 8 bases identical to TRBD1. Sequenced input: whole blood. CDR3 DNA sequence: TGTGCCAGCAGCCAAGAAGGACAGGGCGGGTATGGCTACACCTTC. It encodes CASSQEGQGGYGYTF.